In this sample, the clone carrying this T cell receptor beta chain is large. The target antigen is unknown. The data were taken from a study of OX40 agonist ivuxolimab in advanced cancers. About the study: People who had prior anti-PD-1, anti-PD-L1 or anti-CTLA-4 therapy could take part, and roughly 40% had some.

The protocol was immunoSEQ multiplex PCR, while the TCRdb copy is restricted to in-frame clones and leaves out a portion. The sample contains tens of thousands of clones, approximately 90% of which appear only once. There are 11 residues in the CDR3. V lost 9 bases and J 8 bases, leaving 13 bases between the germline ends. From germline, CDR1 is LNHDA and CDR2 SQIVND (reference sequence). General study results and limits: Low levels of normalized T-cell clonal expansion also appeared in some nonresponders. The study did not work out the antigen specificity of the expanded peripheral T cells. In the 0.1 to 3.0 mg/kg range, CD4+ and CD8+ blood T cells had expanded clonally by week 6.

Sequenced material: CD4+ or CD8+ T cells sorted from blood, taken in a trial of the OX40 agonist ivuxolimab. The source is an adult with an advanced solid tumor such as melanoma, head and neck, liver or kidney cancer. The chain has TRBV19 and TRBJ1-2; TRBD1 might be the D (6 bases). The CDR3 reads CASRQDGGYTF. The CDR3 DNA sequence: TGTGCCAGCAGACAGGATGGGGGCTACACCTTC.